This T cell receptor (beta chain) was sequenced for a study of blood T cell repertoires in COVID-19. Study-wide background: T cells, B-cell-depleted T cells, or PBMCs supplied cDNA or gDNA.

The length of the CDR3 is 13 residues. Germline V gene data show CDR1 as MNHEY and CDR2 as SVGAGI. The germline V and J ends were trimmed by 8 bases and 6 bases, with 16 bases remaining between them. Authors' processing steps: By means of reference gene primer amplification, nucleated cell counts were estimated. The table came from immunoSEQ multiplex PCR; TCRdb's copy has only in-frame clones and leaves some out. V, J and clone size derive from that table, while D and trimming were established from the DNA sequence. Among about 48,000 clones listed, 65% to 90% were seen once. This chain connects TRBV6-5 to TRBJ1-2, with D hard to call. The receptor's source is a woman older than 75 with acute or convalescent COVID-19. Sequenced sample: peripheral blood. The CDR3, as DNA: TGTGCCAGCGCCCCTCGGGGTGGGGATGGCTACACCTTC. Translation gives CASAPRGGDGYTF.